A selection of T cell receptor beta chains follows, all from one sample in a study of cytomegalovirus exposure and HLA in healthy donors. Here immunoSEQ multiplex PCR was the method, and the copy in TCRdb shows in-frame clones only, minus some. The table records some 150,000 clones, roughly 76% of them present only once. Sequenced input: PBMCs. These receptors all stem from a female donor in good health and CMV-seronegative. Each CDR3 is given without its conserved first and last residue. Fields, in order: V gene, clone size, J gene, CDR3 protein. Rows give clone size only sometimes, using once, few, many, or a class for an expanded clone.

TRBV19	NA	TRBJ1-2	ASRMLGLGGSETPRDNGYT
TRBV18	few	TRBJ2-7	ASSQGQGANEQY
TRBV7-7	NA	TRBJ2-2	ASSQTGANTGELF
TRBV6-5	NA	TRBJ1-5	ASRNMNQPQH
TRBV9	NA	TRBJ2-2	ASSAGGELF
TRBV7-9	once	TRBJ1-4	ASSPPGFNEKLF
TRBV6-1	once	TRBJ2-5	ASNPRQGAKETQY
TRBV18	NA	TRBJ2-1	ASSRGESSYNEQF
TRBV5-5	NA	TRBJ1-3	ASQEGISGNTIY
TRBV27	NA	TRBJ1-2	ASSSTARGYGYT
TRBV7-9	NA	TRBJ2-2	ANRQGTNTGELF
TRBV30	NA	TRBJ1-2	AWNPLSLGGYT
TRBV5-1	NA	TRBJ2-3	ASSLVSWGAGADTQY
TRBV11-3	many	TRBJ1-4	ASSLDGRPPTNEKLF
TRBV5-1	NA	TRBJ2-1	ASSLAGQGLREQF
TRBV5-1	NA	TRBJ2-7	ASSPQGQGSYEQY
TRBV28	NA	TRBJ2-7	ASSFDDRGYFASKTSYEQY
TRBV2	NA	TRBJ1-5	ATQTTGGKNQPQH
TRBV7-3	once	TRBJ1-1	ASSTNRDSIAEAF
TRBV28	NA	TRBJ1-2	ASSFRQIGNYGYT
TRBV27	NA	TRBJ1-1	ASSLLTGEEAF
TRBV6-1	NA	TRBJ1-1	ASNRVGTVGAF
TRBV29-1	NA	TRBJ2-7	SVAGLAEPYEQY
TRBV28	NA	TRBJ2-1	ASSQRTGGPYNEQF
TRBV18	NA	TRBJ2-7	ASSPPSEIYEQY
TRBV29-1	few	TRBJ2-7	NVEAGYEQY
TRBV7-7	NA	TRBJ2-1	ASSGGLAGDNEQF
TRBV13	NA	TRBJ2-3	ASSLEAGNTQY
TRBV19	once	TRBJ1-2	ASSISQGYGYT
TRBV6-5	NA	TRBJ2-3	ASRQAPSTDTQY
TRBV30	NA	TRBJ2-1	AWNQGQGVYVTYNEQF
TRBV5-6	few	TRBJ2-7	ASRRSGQGVYEQY
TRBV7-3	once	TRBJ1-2	ASSLGQGHIYGYT
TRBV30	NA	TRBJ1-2	AWSVPPPTGFYHGYT
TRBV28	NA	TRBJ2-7	ASSLPAPGDEQY
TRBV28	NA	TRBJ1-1	ASSFRGWDEI
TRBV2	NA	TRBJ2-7	ASSRTESYEQY
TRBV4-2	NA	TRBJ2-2	ASSQEGTGGPLWELF
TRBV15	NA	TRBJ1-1	ATSTIDRGRTEAF
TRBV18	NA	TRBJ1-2	ASSPLKRQGETYGYT
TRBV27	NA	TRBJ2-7	ASRILGGRKTGEQY
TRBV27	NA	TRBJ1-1	ASSLTSWQGRQNTEAF
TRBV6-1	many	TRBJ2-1	ASSEEAGGYNEQF
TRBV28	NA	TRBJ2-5	ASSLVSLAGEETQY
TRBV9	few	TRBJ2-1	ASSVASGGVDEQF
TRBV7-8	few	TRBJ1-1	ASSFSDPGMNTEAF
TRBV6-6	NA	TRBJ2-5	AGKRGSQETQY